This T cell receptor beta chain came from a study of shared clonotypes between healthy human individuals. Study findings and constraints: The study generally estimated greater richness for naive than memory subsets.

On this clone: Its antigen is not identified.

Some clones are missing from TCRdb's copy, which holds only in-frame ones; the method was immunoSEQ multiplex PCR. The profile shows 2.5 million or so clones, over 85% of them singletons. This CDR3 region has 16 residues. Germline V gene data show CDR1 as MRHNA and CDR2 as SNTAGT. V shed 4 bases, J shed 5 bases, and the junction held 13 bases outside the gene matches. The investigators split CD4+ cells into a CD45RA+ naive subset and a CD45RA-negative memory subset. The origin of this receptor is a man aged 18 to 29 in good health. The specimen was naive CD4+ T cells sorted from blood. Subset reported: CD45RA+ positively selected. This chain joins TRBV6-4 and TRBJ2-5, with TRBD2 matching 7 bases. CDR3 residues: CASSVPETSVSETQYF. CDR3 DNA sequence: TGTGCCAGCAGTGTCCCTGAAACTAGCGTATCCGAGACCCAGTACTTC.